Listed here is a single T cell receptor (beta chain). This sample is drawn from a study of beta chain features in type 1 diabetes. The CDR3 runs to 12 residues. Between the trimmed V and J ends, which lost 2 bases and 10 bases, there was a span of 9 bases. The V gene's germline CDR1 is MNHEY and CDR2 SVGAGI. Sequenced material consisted of expressed TCRB transcripts (all of the isolated RNA was reverse transcribed). Produced via immunoSEQ multiplex PCR; TCRdb's table is partial and in-frame only. Here the sample spans hundreds of thousands of clones, less than 15% being singletons. The chain recombines TRBV6-5 with TRBJ2-1, with a tentative D call TRBD1 (5 bases). The sample consisted of central memory CD4+ T cells from blood. The clonotype originates from a young man in good health. The CDR3 region has the DNA TGTGCCAGCAGTTACGACGACAGAGAGCAGTTCTTC. Translation gives CASSYDDREQFF.